This T cell receptor beta chain comes out of a study of blood T cell repertoires in COVID-19. Study summary: Material from acute and convalescent COVID-19 was sourced from the United States, Italy and Spain. PBMCs, B-cell-depleted T cells, or T cells provided the cDNA or gDNA that made up the material.

V lost 3 bases to trimming and J lost 7 bases; unmatched junction nucleotides: 17. The CDR3 covers 17 residues. The V gene's germline CDR1 is SGDLS and CDR2 YYNGEE. How the authors handled the data: Counts of nucleated cells, estimated from reference gene primer amplification, were obtained. Assay used: immunoSEQ multiplex PCR; TCRdb lists only in-frame clones, some missing. V and J calls and clone size come straight from that table; D and trimming were deduced from the DNA. In the table there are around 200,000 clones, approximately 84% of which are singletons. This chain joins TRBV9 and TRBJ2-5; 8 bases match TRBD2. The sample comprised peripheral blood. This clonotype was sampled from a human donor in a cohort sampled during active COVID-19. CDR3 loop: CASSAQGFGGDSGTQYF. The CDR3 DNA follows: TGTGCCAGCAGCGCTCAGGGGTTCGGGGGGGACTCCGGGACCCAGTACTTC.